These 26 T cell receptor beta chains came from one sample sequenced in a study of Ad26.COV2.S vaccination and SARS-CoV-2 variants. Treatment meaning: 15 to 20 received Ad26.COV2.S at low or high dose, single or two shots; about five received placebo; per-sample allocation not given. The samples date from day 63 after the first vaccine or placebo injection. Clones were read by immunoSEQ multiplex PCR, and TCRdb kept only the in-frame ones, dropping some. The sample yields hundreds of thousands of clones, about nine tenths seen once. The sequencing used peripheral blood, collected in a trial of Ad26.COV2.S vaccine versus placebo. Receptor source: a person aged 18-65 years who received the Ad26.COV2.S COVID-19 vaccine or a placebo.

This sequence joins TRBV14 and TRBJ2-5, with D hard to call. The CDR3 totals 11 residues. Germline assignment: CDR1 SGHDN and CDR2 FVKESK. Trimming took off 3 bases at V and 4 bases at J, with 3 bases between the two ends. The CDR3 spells CASSQVETQYF. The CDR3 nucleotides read TGTGCCAGCAGCCAGGTAGAGACCCAGTACTTC.

As DNA, the CDR3 is TGTGCCAGCAGCTTGCGGGGAGGTTGGAACACTGAAGCTTTCTTT. This encodes CASSLRGGWNTEAFF. The chain is built from TRBV5-6 and TRBJ1-1; D is unclear. Germline V gene data show CDR1 as SGHDT and CDR2 as YYEEEE. The germline V and J ends were trimmed by 1 base and 1 base, with 11 bases remaining between them. The CDR3 totals 15 residues.

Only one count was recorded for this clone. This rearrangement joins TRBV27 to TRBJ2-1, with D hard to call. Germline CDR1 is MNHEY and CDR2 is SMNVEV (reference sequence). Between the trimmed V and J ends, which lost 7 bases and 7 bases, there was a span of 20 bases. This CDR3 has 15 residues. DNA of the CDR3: TGTGCCAGCACCTTATCCTTAGTCCCCGGGAATGAGCAGTTCTTC. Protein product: CASTLSLVPGNEQFF.

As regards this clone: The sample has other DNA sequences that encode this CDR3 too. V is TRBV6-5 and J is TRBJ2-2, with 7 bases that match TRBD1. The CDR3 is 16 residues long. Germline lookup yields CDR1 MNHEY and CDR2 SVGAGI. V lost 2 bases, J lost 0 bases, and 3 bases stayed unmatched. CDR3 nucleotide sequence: TGTGCCAGCAGTTACCGAACAGGGGCGAACACCGGGGAGCTGTTTTTT. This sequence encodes CASSYRTGANTGELFF.

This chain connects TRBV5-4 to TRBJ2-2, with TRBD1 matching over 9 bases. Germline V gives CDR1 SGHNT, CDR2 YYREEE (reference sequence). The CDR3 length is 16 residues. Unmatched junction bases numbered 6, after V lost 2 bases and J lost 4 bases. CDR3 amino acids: CASSFTGGAGTGELFF. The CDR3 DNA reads TGTGCCAGCAGCTTCACAGGGGGCGCAGGCACCGGGGAGCTGTTTTTT.

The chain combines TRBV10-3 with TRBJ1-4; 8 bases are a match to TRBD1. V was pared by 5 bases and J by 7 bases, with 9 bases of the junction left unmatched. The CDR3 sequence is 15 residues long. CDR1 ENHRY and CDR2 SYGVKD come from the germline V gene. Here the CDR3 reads CAISQGQGEIEKLFF. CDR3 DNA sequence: TGTGCCATCAGTCAAGGACAGGGAGAAATTGAAAAACTGTTTTTT.

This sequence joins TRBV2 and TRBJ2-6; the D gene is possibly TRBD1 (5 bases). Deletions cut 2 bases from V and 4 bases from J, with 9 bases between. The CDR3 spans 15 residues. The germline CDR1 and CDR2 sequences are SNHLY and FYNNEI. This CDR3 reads CASSEQGNGANVLTF. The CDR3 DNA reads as TGTGCCAGCAGTGAACAGGGAAACGGGGCCAACGTCCTGACTTTC.

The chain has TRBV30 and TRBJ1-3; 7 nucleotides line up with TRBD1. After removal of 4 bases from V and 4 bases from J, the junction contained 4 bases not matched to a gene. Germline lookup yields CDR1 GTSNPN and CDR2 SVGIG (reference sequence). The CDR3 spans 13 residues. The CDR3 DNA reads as TGTGCCTGGAAACAGGGGAAAGGAAACACCATATATTTT. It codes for CAWKQGKGNTIYF.

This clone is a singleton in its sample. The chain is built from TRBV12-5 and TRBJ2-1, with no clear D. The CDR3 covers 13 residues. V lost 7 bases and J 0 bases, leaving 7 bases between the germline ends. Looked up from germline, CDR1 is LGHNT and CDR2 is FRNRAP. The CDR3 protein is CASARTSYNEQFF. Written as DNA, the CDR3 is TGTGCTAGTGCCCGGACCTCCTACAATGAGCAGTTCTTC. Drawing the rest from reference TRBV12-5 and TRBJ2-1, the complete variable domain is DARVTQTPRHKVTEMGQEVTMRCQPILGHNTVFWYRQTMMQGLELLAYFRNRAPLDDSGMPKDRFSAEMPDATLATLKIQPSEPRDSAVYFCASARTSYNEQFFGPGTRLTVL.

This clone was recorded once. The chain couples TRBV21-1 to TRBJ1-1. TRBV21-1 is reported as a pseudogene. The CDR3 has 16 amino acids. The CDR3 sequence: CASSQRGRVLRTEAFF. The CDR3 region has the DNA TGTGCCAGCAGCCAACGGGGCAGGGTCCTAAGAACTGAAGCTTTCTTT.

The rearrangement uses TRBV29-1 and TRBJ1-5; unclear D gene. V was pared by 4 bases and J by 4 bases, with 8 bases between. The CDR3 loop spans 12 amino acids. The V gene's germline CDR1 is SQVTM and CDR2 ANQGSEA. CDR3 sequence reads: CSVALGNQPQHF. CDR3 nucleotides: TGCAGCGTTGCCCTCGGGAATCAGCCCCAGCATTTT.

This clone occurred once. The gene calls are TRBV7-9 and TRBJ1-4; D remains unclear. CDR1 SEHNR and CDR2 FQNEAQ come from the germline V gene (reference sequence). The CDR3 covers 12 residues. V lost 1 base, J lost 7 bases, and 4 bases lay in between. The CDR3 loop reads CASSLGFEKLFF. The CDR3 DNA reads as TGTGCCAGCAGCTTAGGTTTTGAAAAACTGTTTTTT.

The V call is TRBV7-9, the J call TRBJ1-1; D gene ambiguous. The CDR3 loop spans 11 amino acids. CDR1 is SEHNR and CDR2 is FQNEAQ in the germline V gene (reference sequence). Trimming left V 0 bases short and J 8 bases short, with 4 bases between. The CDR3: CASSLAREAFF. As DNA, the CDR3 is TGTGCCAGCAGCTTAGCCCGAGAAGCTTTCTTT.

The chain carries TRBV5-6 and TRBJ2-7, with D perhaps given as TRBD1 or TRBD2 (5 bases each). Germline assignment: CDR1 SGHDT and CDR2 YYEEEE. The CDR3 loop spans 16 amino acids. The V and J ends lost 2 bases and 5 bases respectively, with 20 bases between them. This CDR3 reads CASSLPGLRLTHEQYF. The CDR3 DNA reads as TGTGCCAGCAGCTTACCGGGGCTTAGATTGACCCACGAGCAGTACTTC.

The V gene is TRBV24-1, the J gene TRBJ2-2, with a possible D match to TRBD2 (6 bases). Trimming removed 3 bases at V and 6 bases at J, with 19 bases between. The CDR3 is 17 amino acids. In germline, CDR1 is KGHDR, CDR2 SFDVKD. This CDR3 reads CATSDNSMEGIAGELFF. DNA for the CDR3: TGTGCCACCAGTGATAATTCGATGGAGGGTATCGCCGGGGAGCTGTTTTTT.

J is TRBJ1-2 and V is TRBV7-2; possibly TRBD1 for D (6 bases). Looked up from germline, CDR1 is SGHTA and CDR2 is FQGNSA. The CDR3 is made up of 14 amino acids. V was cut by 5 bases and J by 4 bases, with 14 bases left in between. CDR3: CASSPDRTAYGYTF. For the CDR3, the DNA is TGTGCCAGCAGCCCCGACAGGACCGCCTATGGCTACACCTTC.

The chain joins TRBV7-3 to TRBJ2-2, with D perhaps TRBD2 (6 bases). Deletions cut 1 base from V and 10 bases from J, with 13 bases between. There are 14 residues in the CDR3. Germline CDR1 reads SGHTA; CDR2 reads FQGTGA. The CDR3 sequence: CASSLRGTDPELFF. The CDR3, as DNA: TGTGCCAGCAGCTTAAGAGGGACTGACCCGGAGCTGTTTTTT.

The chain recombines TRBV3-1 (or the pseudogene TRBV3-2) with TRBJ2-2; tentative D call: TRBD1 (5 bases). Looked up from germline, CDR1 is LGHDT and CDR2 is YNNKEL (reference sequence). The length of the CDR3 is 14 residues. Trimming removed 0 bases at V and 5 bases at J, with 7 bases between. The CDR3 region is CASSQDRQTGELFF. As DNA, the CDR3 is TGTGCCAGCAGCCAAGATCGACAGACCGGGGAGCTGTTTTTT.

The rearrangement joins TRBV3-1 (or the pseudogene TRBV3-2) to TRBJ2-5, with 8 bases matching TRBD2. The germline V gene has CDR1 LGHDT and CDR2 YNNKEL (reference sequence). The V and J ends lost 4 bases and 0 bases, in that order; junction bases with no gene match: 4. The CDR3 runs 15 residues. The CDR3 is CASSPLLADQETQYF. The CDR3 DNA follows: TGTGCCAGCAGCCCCCTACTAGCGGACCAAGAGACCCAGTACTTC.

CDR3 sequence: CASGTRNQPQHF. The CDR3 DNA follows: TGTGCCAGTGGGACTAGGAATCAGCCCCAGCATTTT. This chain links TRBV6-5 with TRBJ1-5; TRBD1 might be the D (5 bases). Trimming cost V 9 bases and J 4 bases, with 10 bases left between them. This CDR3 has 12 residues. Per germline, CDR1 MNHEY and CDR2 SVGAGI.

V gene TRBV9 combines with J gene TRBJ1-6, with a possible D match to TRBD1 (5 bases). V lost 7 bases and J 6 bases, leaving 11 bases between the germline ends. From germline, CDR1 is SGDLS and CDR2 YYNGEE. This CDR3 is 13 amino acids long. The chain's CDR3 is CASRGSGNSPLHF. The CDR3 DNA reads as TGTGCCAGCCGGGGCTCCGGTAATTCACCCCTCCACTTT.

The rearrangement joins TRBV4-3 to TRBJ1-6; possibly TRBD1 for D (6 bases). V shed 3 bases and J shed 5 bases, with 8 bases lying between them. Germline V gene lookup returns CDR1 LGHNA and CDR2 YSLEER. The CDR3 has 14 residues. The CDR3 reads CASSHGQNNSPLHF. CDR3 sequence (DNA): TGCGCCAGCAGCCACGGACAGAATAATTCACCCCTCCACTTT.

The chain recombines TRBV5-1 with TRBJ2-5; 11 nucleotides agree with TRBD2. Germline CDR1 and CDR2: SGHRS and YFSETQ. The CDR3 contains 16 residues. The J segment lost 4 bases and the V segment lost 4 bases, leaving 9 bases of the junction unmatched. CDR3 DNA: TGCGCCAGCAGCCCAAGGTCCCTAGCGGGAGGAGAGACCCAGTACTTC. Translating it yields CASSPRSLAGGETQYF.

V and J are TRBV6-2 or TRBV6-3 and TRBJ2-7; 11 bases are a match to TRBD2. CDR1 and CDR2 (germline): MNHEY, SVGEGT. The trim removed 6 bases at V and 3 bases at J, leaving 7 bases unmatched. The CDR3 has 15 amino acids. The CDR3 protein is CASSLTSGIFYEQYF. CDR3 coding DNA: TGTGCCAGCAGCTTGACTAGCGGGATCTTCTACGAGCAGTACTTC.

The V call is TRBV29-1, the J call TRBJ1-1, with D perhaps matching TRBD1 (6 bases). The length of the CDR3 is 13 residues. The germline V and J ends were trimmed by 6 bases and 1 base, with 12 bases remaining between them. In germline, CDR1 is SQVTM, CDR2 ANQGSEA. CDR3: CSVEGVPNTEAFF. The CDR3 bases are TGCAGCGTGGAGGGGGTACCGAACACTGAAGCTTTCTTT.

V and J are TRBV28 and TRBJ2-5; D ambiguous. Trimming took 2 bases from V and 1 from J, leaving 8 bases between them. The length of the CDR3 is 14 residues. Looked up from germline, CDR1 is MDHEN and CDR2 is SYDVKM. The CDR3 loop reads CASSLRRFQETQYF. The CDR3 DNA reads TGTGCCAGCAGTTTACGGCGCTTCCAAGAGACCCAGTACTTC.